Listed here is a single T cell receptor (beta chain). Its antigen remains unidentified. The record originates from a study of identical twins. MiXCR, applied by TCRdb to the 5' RACE reads, yields one record per CDR3 protein. The table has around 290,000 distinct CDR3 sequences, just under 9.5% seen once; the top ten hold roughly 7%. Overall study findings and caveats: Where beta out-of-frame sequences were concerned, excess twin sharing was weaker. In zero-insertion analyses, partial confounding could arise from invariant MAIT and iNKT cells.

J was trimmed by 1 base and V by 2 bases; bases with no gene match: 6. Germline values: CDR1 DFQATT, CDR2 SNEGSKA (reference sequence). The CDR3 contains 17 residues. The same data also contributed to another study, on yellow fever vaccine responses in identical twins.

The specimen was CD8+ T cells sorted from blood. The origin of this receptor is a woman under 30 in good health. The rearrangement links TRBV20-1 to TRBJ2-6; 9 bases agree with TRBD2. DNA of the CDR3: TGCAGTGCTAGACCGACTAGCGGACCATCTGGGGCCAACGTCCTGACTTTC. Its translation: CSARPTSGPSGANVLTF.